This paragraph reports one T cell receptor (beta chain). As yet, its antigen is unknown. This sample was taken from a study of persistence of HIV-infected CD4 T cells. Study-level background: The sample holds CD4+ T cells responsive to CMV or HIV-1 Gag.

Cells were stimulated with overlapping HIV-1 Gag 15-mer peptides. Memory cells lacking CD40L and CD69 with high CD45RO were sorted. The CDR3 runs 16 residues. V gave up 8 bases and J gave up 3 bases; unmatched junction bases: 11. CDR1 and CDR2 from the germline V gene are MDHEN and SYDVKM. The libraries were made with immunoSEQ version 4 in survey mode. Genomic DNA was diluted to around 9.3 ng/uL, up to roughly 1 ug per sample. Produced via immunoSEQ multiplex PCR; TCRdb's table is partial and in-frame only. Found here are roughly 35,000 clones, approximately 85% of them singletons; the top ten hold roughly 1%.

The V gene is TRBV28, the J gene TRBJ1-2, with TRBD1 matching 11 bases. This sample comprised cultured CD4+ T cells from PBMCs, obtained from a patient who received antiretroviral therapy. The source is an adult with HIV. The donor label of this sample is uncertain. CDR3 sequence reads: CASSGDRGSRDYGYTF. The CDR3 region has the DNA TGTGCCAGCTCCGGGGACAGGGGGAGTAGGGACTATGGCTACACCTTC.